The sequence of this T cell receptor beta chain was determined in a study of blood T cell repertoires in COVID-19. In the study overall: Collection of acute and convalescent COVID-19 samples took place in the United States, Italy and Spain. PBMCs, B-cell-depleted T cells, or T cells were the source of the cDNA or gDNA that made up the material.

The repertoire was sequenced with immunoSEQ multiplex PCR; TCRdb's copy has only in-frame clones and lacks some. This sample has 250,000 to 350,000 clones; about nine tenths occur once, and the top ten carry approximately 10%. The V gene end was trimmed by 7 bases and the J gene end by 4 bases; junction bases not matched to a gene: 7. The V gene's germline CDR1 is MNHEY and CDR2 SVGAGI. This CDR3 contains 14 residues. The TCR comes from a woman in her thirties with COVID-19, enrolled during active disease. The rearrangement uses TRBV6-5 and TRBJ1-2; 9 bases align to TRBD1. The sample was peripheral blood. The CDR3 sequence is CASTSTGGGYGYTF. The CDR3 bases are TGTGCCAGCACCTCGACAGGGGGTGGCTATGGCTACACCTTC.